This T cell receptor beta chain was sequenced for a study of response to subunit inactivated influenza vaccine. Trimming took 0 bases from V and 4 from J, leaving 16 bases between them. Germline loops: CDR1 SGHRS, CDR2 YFSETQ. The CDR3 loop spans 17 amino acids. Each CDR3 protein is one row after TCRdb ran MiXCR on the RT-PCR reads. The data contain roughly 500,000 distinct CDR3 sequences, roughly 25% of them singletons. This chain uses TRBV5-1 with TRBJ2-2, with unresolved D. The source was CD4+ T cells sorted from PBMCs, collected less than 6 days after vaccination. The TCR comes from a man aged 45-65 years who received an inactivated influenza vaccine. The CDR3 DNA reads TGCGCCAGCAGCTTGGACTCCGCCGGCGTTGTCACCGGGGAGCTGTTTTTT. This codes for CASSLDSAGVVTGELFF.